The rows below give T cell receptor beta chains drawn from one sample of a study of the immune and genomic landscape of osteosarcoma. TCRdb keeps only in-frame clones here, not all; method: immunoSEQ multiplex PCR. Of some 400 clones detected, around four fifths appear once; the ten largest clones hold roughly a tenth. The sequencing sample was made of metastatic tumor tissue from the lung. The origin of the receptors is a young man with osteosarcoma. Both conserved end residues are part of each CDR3. A D gene is named only where the DNA matches it firmly. Clone size is given for some rows only: seen once, a few or many times, or a class if the clone is expanded.

TRBJ1-1	TRBV5-4	-	-	TGTGCCAGCAGCGTCCGGGGTACCATGAACACTGAAGCTTTCTTT	CASSVRGTMNTEAFF
TRBJ2-7	TRBV5-1	TRBD2	-	TGCGCCAGCAGCTCAGTACCCATAGAAGCCCGCCTAGCGGGAGCCTTGTACGAGCAGTACTTC	CASSSVPIEARLAGALYEQYF
TRBJ2-3	TRBV27	TRBD2	-	TGTGCCAGCAGTTTGACTAGCGGGAGGTCAGATACGCAGTATTTT	CASSLTSGRSDTQYF
TRBJ1-4	TRBV6-1	-	-	TGTGCCAGCAGTGCCGCAGGGTGGGATGAAAAACTGTTTTTT	CASSAAGWDEKLFF
TRBJ2-5	TRBV9	TRBD2	-	TGTGCCAGCAGCGTTGGAGCCCTAGCGGGGGGGCGGCAAGAGACCCAGTACTTC	CASSVGALAGGRQETQYF
TRBJ2-3	TRBV7-2	-	few	TGTGCCAGCAGCGAGCCCCTAGCGAGATGGGTAGATACGCAGTATTTT	CASSEPLARWVDTQYF
TRBJ1-5	TRBV19	TRBD1	-	TGTGCCAGTAACTTGGGACAGGCGATAAATCAGCCCCAGCATTTT	CASNLGQAINQPQHF
TRBJ2-5	TRBV19	TRBD2	-	TGTGCCAGCGCAACCACCGGGGGGTTCGAGACCCAGTACTTC	CASATTGGFETQYF
TRBJ2-1	TRBV19	-	-	TGTGCCAGTACGCAGGGAGTATACAATGAGCAGTTCTTC	CASTQGVYNEQFF
TRBJ2-5	TRBV5-1	TRBD2	-	TGCGCCAGCAGTTCGCCCTCTAGCGGGGGTCGGCAAGAGACCCAGTACTTC	CASSSPSSGGRQETQYF
TRBJ1-2	TRBV4-1	TRBD1	few	TGCGCCAGCAGCTCCCGGGACAGGGGGAGCGGCTACACCTTC	CASSSRDRGSGYTF
TRBJ2-7	TRBV4-3	-	-	TGCGCCAGCAGCCAAGATCGGGGGACAGTACTTTACGAGCAGTACTTC	CASSQDRGTVLYEQYF
TRBJ2-2	TRBV6-5	TRBD2	once	TGTGCCAGCAGTCCAAGGACTAGCGCGGGCGGGGAGCTGTTTTTT	CASSPRTSAGGELFF
TRBJ2-7	TRBV28	TRBD2	-	TGTGCCAGCAGTATACCGGGACTAGCGGTCCCATACGAGCAGTACTTC	CASSIPGLAVPYEQYF
TRBJ2-1	TRBV11-2	-	-	TGTGCCAGCAGCTTAGCCTCCGGGGGGCACAATGAGCAGTTCTTC	CASSLASGGHNEQFF
TRBJ1-2	TRBV6-6	-	-	TGTGCCAGCACCCTGAGAGGGGGGGCGTTGACTGGCTACACCTTC	CASTLRGGALTGYTF
TRBJ2-7	TRBV30	TRBD1	-	TGTGCCTGGAGTGGACAGGGGGCAGACTACGAGCAGTACTTC	CAWSGQGADYEQYF
TRBJ1-1	TRBV11-2	-	-	TGTGCCAGCAGCGCCGTGACAGGTGAAGCTTTCTTT	CASSAVTGEAFF
TRBJ1-5	TRBV7-9	TRBD1	few	TGTGCCAGCAGCCCAGGGGGATTTGGTCAGCCCCAGCATTTT	CASSPGGFGQPQHF
TRBJ2-2	TRBV7-9	-	-	TGTGCCAGCAGCCTCGATCCTGGACACCCCACCGGGGAGCTGTTTTTT	CASSLDPGHPTGELFF
TRBJ1-2	TRBV29-1	TRBD1	-	TGCAGCGTTTGGACAGGGGAAGGCTACACCTTC	CSVWTGEGYTF
TRBJ2-1	TRBV7-9	TRBD2	-	TGTGCCAGCAGCTTAACCGGGACTAGCGTCGACAATGAGCAGTTCTTC	CASSLTGTSVDNEQFF
TRBJ1-5	TRBV15	-	-	TGTGCCACCAGCAGACCCCGTAAAGTCTCGAGGCAGCCCCAGCATTTT	CATSRPRKVSRQPQHF
TRBJ2-2	TRBV7-3	-	-	TGTGCCAGCAGCCCCTATGTGCCCGGGGAGCTGTTTTTT	CASSPYVPGELFF
TRBJ2-6	TRBV27	-	-	TGTGCCAGCAGTTTCGTGCCAGGGCTTGCCTCTGGGGCCAACGTCCTGACTTTC	CASSFVPGLASGANVLTF
TRBJ2-3	TRBV30	TRBD1	-	TGTGCCTGGAGTGTAACTGGGCAGGGGGACGCAGATACGCAGTATTTT	CAWSVTGQGDADTQYF
TRBJ2-7	TRBV7-9	-	few	TGTGCCAGCAGCACTTACTACGAGCAGTACTTC	CASSTYYEQYF
TRBJ2-5	TRBV14	-	-	TGTGCCAGCAGCCCCTCGCGGCAAGAGACCCAGTACTTC	CASSPSRQETQYF
TRBJ1-4	TRBV18	TRBD1	-	TGTGCCAGCTCACCGCTCCGGGACAGCAATGAAAAACTGTTTTTT	CASSPLRDSNEKLFF
TRBJ2-6	TRBV19	-	-	TGTGCCAGTAGTAGAAACAGGGTAGGAGGGGCCAACGTCCTGACTTTC	CASSRNRVGGANVLTF
TRBJ2-5	TRBV30	-	-	TGTGCCTCCTACCTGGGTGGGGAGACCCAGTACTTC	CASYLGGETQYF
TRBJ2-3	TRBV7-9	-	-	TGTGCCAGCAGCCCAACAGGGTCCAGCACAGATACGCAGTATTTT	CASSPTGSSTDTQYF
TRBJ2-5	TRBV18	-	-	TGTGCCAGCTCCCGAGCCACCGGGACCCAAATAGGAATCCAAGAGACCCAGTACTTC	CASSRATGTQIGIQETQYF
TRBJ1-2	TRBV29-1	TRBD1	-	TGCAGCACCGGACAGGGAAGATTTGGCGGCTACACCTTC	CSTGQGRFGGYTF
TRBJ2-1	TRBV5-8	TRBD1	-	TGTGCCAGCAGTCCTGGACAGGGTACAAACAATGAGCAGTTCTTC	CASSPGQGTNNEQFF
TRBJ2-1	TRBV10-3	-	-	TGTGCCATCAGTCCCTCCCACAATGAGCAGTTCTTC	CAISPSHNEQFF
TRBJ2-2	TRBV7-3	-	-	TGTGCCAGCAGCTCCTGGGTCCCCGGGGAGCTGTTTTTT	CASSSWVPGELFF
TRBJ2-3	TRBV6-4	TRBD1	-	TGTGCCAGCAGTCCGACAGGGGCCGTCACAGATACGCAGTATTTT	CASSPTGAVTDTQYF
TRBJ2-1	TRBV6-4	TRBD2	-	TGTGCCAGCAGCGGGACCGGGACTAGCGGGCACAATGAGCAGTTCTTC	CASSGTGTSGHNEQFF
TRBJ2-4	TRBV5-1	-	few	TGCGCCAGCAGCTTGGATCGGTCCTCGGGCATTCAGTACTTC	CASSLDRSSGIQYF
TRBJ2-3	TRBV19	-	-	TGTGCCAGTTCTCCAAATTCAGATACGCAGTATTTT	CASSPNSDTQYF
TRBJ1-6	TRBV25-1	-	-	TGTGCCAGCAGTGAAACGGGATATAATTCACCCCTCCACTTT	CASSETGYNSPLHF
TRBJ2-4	TRBV5-8	-	-	TGTGCCAGCAGCGTGGGACAACCGAAGGCCAAAAACATTCAGTACTTC	CASSVGQPKAKNIQYF
TRBJ2-4	TRBV20-1	-	-	TGCAGTGCTAGAGTTGATAGGCTTCAGTACTTC	CSARVDRLQYF
TRBJ2-1	TRBV6-6	TRBD2	-	TGTGCCAGCAGTTACTCTAGCCTAGCGGGGCGTAATGAGCAGTTCTTC	CASSYSSLAGRNEQFF
TRBJ1-1	TRBV28	-	-	TGTGCCAGCAGTTTATCGTACAGTGACACTGAAGCTTTCTTT	CASSLSYSDTEAFF
TRBJ2-3	TRBV10-3	-	once	TGTGCCATCAGTGAGGGAGCGGGCGTAACAGATACGCAGTATTTT	CAISEGAGVTDTQYF
TRBJ2-1	TRBV9	TRBD1	-	TGTGCCAGCAGCCCCGGGACAGGGGGCGCGAAAAGGAATGAGCAGTTCTTC	CASSPGTGGAKRNEQFF
TRBJ1-5	TRBV9	-	-	TGTGCTAGCAGCGTAGGAGGGGGGGCCGGTCAGCCCCAGCATTTT	CASSVGGGAGQPQHF
TRBJ2-3	TRBV7-7	TRBD2	-	TGTGCTAGCAGCCCCGGGACTACGTACACAGATACGCAGTATTTT	CASSPGTTYTDTQYF
TRBJ1-1	TRBV7-8	-	-	TGTGCCAGCAGCTTAGCATCTGGCAGCACTGAAGCTTTCTTT	CASSLASGSTEAFF
TRBJ1-4	TRBV6-1	TRBD1	-	TGTGCCAGCAGTGAGGGACAGGGGTTTGAAAAACTGTTTTTT	CASSEGQGFEKLFF
TRBJ1-5	TRBV19	-	few	TGTGCCAGTAGTATGTCGGAGGGACCGCCCCAGCATTTT	CASSMSEGPPQHF
TRBJ1-6	TRBV6-5	-	few	TGTGCCAGCAGTTCGTTACAGAGATATAATTCACCCCTCCACTTT	CASSSLQRYNSPLHF
TRBJ1-6	TRBV10-3	-	once	TGTGCCATCAGCGCCGGGGCCGAAAATTCACCCCTCCACTTT	CAISAGAENSPLHF
TRBJ2-7	TRBV7-2	TRBD1	-	TGTGCCAGCAGCAGGACAGGGCTCTACGAGCAGTACTTC	CASSRTGLYEQYF